A selection of T cell receptor beta chains follows, all from one sample in a study of T cells after yellow fever vaccination. A single record per CDR3 protein comes from TCRdb applying MiXCR to the 5' RACE reads. The sample has 200,000 to 300,000 distinct CDR3 sequences, about an eighth seen once. This material consisted of CD4+ T cells sorted from PBMCs, taken 45 days after the yellow fever booster vaccination. These receptor sequences come from a man younger than 45 who received the YFV17D yellow fever vaccine. Both conserved end residues are part of each CDR3. Each record gives: V gene, J gene, CDR3 length, clone size, D gene, CDR3 DNA, CDR3 protein. The D gene is left open where the match is weak. Rows give clone size only sometimes, using once, few, many, or a class for an expanded clone.

>TRBV5-1|TRBJ1-2|15|few|-
TGCGCCAGCAGCTTGGGCCATACAGCTAACTATGGCTACACCTTC
CASSLGHTANYGYTF
>TRBV5-1|TRBJ2-6|18|few|-
TGCGCCAGCAGCTTGGCCACGAGGGATAGCTCTGGGGCCAACGTCCTGACTTTC
CASSLATRDSSGANVLTF
>TRBV7-2|TRBJ1-1|14|few|-
TGTGCCAGCAGCCCTTCCCAGGGGTACACTGAAGCTTTCTTT
CASSPSQGYTEAFF
>TRBV7-8|TRBJ1-1|16|-|-
TGTGCCAGCAGCTACCAGACCGGGACACCGAACACTGAAGCTTTCTTT
CASSYQTGTPNTEAFF
>TRBV7-3|TRBJ2-5|16|-|-
TGTGCCAGCAGCTTAAGGGGAGGGGGGGCGAAGGAGACCCAGTACTTC
CASSLRGGGAKETQYF
>TRBV7-9|TRBJ1-2|10|-|-
TGTGCCAGCAGCGAAGGGGGCTACACCTTC
CASSEGGYTF
>TRBV6-2/TRBV6-3|TRBJ1-1|13|-|TRBD1
TGTGCCGGCAGCCGGACAGGGGTAACTGAAGCTTTCTTT
CAGSRTGVTEAFF
>TRBV7-8|TRBJ2-5|13|few|-
TGTGCCAGCAGCGAACTAGGGCTGGAGACCCAGTACTTC
CASSELGLETQYF
>TRBV7-2|TRBJ2-5|16|many|TRBD2
TGTGCCAGCAGCCAAGCGATTAGCGGGAGCAGAGAGACCCAGTACTTC
CASSQAISGSRETQYF
>TRBV7-2|TRBJ2-7|13|few|TRBD2
TGTGCCAGCAGCTTAGTATCTAGCGGCGAGCAGTACTTC
CASSLVSSGEQYF
>TRBV10-1|TRBJ2-1|13|many|TRBD2
TGCGCCAGCGGGACTAGCGGGACCGCTGAGCAGTTCTTC
CASGTSGTAEQFF
>TRBV4-3|TRBJ2-1|13|-|-
TGCGCCAGCAGCCAAGAAAAAGCGGTAGAGCAGTTCTTC
CASSQEKAVEQFF
>TRBV28|TRBJ2-1|14|few|TRBD2
TGTGCCGCAAAACCGGGACTAGCGTTTAGTGAGCAGTTCTTC
CAAKPGLAFSEQFF
>TRBV20-1|TRBJ2-7|15|few|-
TGCAGTGCCCACCCATCGGCGCGGATTACCTACGAGCAGTACTTC
CSAHPSARITYEQYF
>TRBV15|TRBJ2-3|16|-|TRBD2
TGTGCCACCAGCAGACCGGGACTAGCGGCACAAGATACGCAGTATTTT
CATSRPGLAAQDTQYF
>TRBV7-2|TRBJ2-5|13|-|-
TGTGCCAGCAGTTTGGACTCGGCGGGGACCCAGTACTTC
CASSLDSAGTQYF
>TRBV7-3|TRBJ2-2|14|few|-
TGTGCCAGCAGCTTACTAAAAAGTGGCGGGGAGCTGTTTTTT
CASSLLKSGGELFF
>TRBV29-1|TRBJ2-1|15|-|TRBD1
TGCAGCGTATCCGGGTGGGACAGGGGCCTGGATGAGCAGTTCTTC
CSVSGWDRGLDEQFF
>TRBV9|TRBJ1-1|17|-|-
TGTGCCAGCAGCCCAGGTGTTGGCAGGGCTGTCCAGACTGAAGCTTTCTTT
CASSPGVGRAVQTEAFF
>TRBV28|TRBJ2-7|14|few|-
TGTGCCAGCAGTCGGACCGGGACCCTGTACGAGCAGTACTTC
CASSRTGTLYEQYF
>TRBV20-1|TRBJ1-4|11|-|-
TGCAGTGTCCTAAAGAATGAAAAACTGTTTTTT
CSVLKNEKLFF
>TRBV20-1|TRBJ1-1|12|few|-
TGCAGTGCTTGGGGGGTGAACACTGAAGCTTTCTTT
CSAWGVNTEAFF
>TRBV11-1|TRBJ2-6|20|-|TRBD2
TGTGCCAGCAGCACCCCCGGGAGGCAGGGCCCCAGCTCTGGGGCCAACGTCCTGACTTTC
CASSTPGRQGPSSGANVLTF
>TRBV6-5|TRBJ2-5|17|few|-
TGTGCCAGCAGTTACGGGGGCGGGAGTAGATTCCAAGAGACCCAGTACTTC
CASSYGGGSRFQETQYF
>TRBV25-1|TRBJ1-2|14|-|TRBD1
TGTGCCAGTACGGGACAGGGCCCCAACTATGGCTACACCTTC
CASTGQGPNYGYTF
>TRBV24-1|TRBJ2-1|12|few|-
TGTGCCACCAGCCTTGGAGGCTATGAGCAGTTCTTC
CATSLGGYEQFF
>TRBV20-1|TRBJ2-7|11|few|-
TGCAGTGCTAGACAGTCCCACGAGCAGTACTTC
CSARQSHEQYF